This TCR beta chain was captured by sequencing in a study of shared T cell receptors in the human thymus. Sequenced by immunoSEQ multiplex PCR; TCRdb stores in-frame clones only, minus some. The sample contains some 700,000 clones, 88% of which appear only once. The V segment lost 3 bases and the J segment 5 bases; nucleotides outside the gene matches: 7. This CDR3 has 14 residues. The germline V gene encodes CDR1 SQVTM and CDR2 ANQGSEA. Another study also made use of these data, one on human thymus T cells. That paper adds: Thymic tissue was derived from resections collected during corrective heart surgery. Related research described strongly overlapping thymic repertoires in unrelated people.

This clonotype was obtained from a boy in the first two years of life with a congenital heart defect. This chain connects TRBV29-1 to TRBJ1-2; 9 bases are shared with TRBD1. Sequencing used thymocytes. This chain's CDR3 is CSVEGQGPFYGYTF. CDR3 nucleotides: TGCAGCGTTGAGGGACAGGGCCCTTTTTATGGCTACACCTTC.